A single sample gave rise to the 27 T cell receptor beta chains below, sequenced in a study of T cell responses to AZD1222 COVID-19 vaccine (dated by TCRdb to the early 2020s). This sample's time point label indicates: baseline before first vaccination. The method behind the library was the immunoSEQ multiplex PCR assay. As stored in TCRdb, this immuneACCESS dataset retains in-frame rearrangements with V and J assigned. A fraction of the clones does not appear; measured against another copy, unresolved V genes explain less than half of the discrepancy, and the remainder lacks a known reason. This sample lists roughly 130,000 clones; over 75% were detected once. The top ten clones comprise 7.6% of the sample. Source: peripheral blood, taken on day 0 of AZD1222 vaccination. The receptors stem from an adult in good health.

The V and J genes are TRBV10-3 and TRBJ1-2; D gene uncertain. This CDR3 is 11 amino acids long. Trimming took off 0 bases at V and 8 bases at J, with 4 bases between the two ends. The germline gives CDR1 ENHRY, CDR2 SYGVKD. The DNA for the CDR3 is TGTGCCATCAGTGAGTCGGGAGGCTACACCTTC. This gives the protein CAISESGGYTF.

The rearrangement links TRBV9 to TRBJ1-3; no reliable D call. V gave up 4 bases and J gave up 2 bases, with 10 bases separating them. This CDR3 comprises 14 residues. Germline values: CDR1 SGDLS, CDR2 YYNGEE. CDR3 sequence (DNA): TGTGCCAGCAGCCCCCCAGGTCCTGGAAACACCATATATTTT. The encoded protein is CASSPPGPGNTIYF.

The CDR3 sequence is CASSPPSGRGRTDTQYF. The DNA of the CDR3 is TGTGCCAGCAGCCCGCCGTCGGGCAGGGGGCGCACAGATACGCAGTATTTT. The chain combines TRBV4-2 with TRBJ2-3; 8 bases map to TRBD1. Germline V gene sequence: CDR1 LGHNA, CDR2 YNFKEQ. J gave up 1 base and V 4 bases, and 10 bases lay outside the gene matches. The CDR3 totals 17 residues.

The J gene is TRBJ2-7, the V gene TRBV9; the D gene is possibly TRBD2 (6 bases). Germline loops: CDR1 SGDLS, CDR2 YYNGEE. CDR3 length: 14 amino acids. V shed 0 bases and J shed 4 bases, with 11 bases lying between them. CDR3 nucleotide sequence: TGTGCCAGCAGCGTAGGACTAGGAGGGTACGAGCAGTACTTC. Protein: CASSVGLGGYEQYF.

The gene calls are TRBV4-1 and TRBJ2-1; 10 bases map to TRBD2. The CDR3 consists of 17 residues. Per germline, CDR1 MGHRA and CDR2 YSYEKL. V shed 5 bases, J shed 7 bases, and the junction held 14 bases outside the gene matches. CDR3 residues: CASSAGLAVVSGNEQFF. In nucleotides, the CDR3 is TGCGCCAGCAGCGCAGGACTAGCGGTGGTCTCGGGGAATGAGCAGTTCTTC.

The J gene is TRBJ2-7, the V gene TRBV30, with unresolved D. Trimming pared 4 bases from V and 7 bases from J, leaving 11 bases between. The CDR3 is 11 residues long. Germline V lookup: CDR1 GTSNPN, CDR2 SVGIG (reference sequence). The CDR3 here is CAWTNKGEQYF. The CDR3 nucleotides read TGTGCCTGGACGAACAAAGGGGAGCAGTACTTC.

The rearrangement uses TRBV19 and TRBJ1-4; D is ambiguous. CDR1 is LNHDA and CDR2 is SQIVND in the germline V gene (reference sequence). The CDR3 spans 16 residues. Trimming took 3 bases from V and 3 from J, leaving 14 bases between them. CDR3 nucleotide sequence: TGTGCCAGTAGTATTAGTGTGCAGAGCCCTAATGAAAAACTGTTTTTT. Protein product: CASSISVQSPNEKLFF.

This clone was observed a single time. The V gene is TRBV28, the J gene TRBJ1-2; 7 bases agree with TRBD1. The V gene end was trimmed by 6 bases and the J gene end by 3 bases; junction bases not matched to a gene: 4. The CDR3 length is 13 residues. Germline V gives CDR1 MDHEN, CDR2 SYDVKM. The DNA of the CDR3 is TGTGCCAGCAGACCCGGGACAGACTATGGCTACACCTTC. Translated, it gives CASRPGTDYGYTF.

This clone has just one count. V and J are TRBV15 and TRBJ2-7, with 7 nucleotides matching TRBD1. This CDR3 has 16 residues. Losses at the gene ends were 1 base for V and 5 bases for J; bases not matched to a gene: 11. Germline loops: CDR1 LNHNV, CDR2 YYDKDF (reference sequence). Written as DNA, the CDR3 is TGTGCCACCAGCAGAGTCCTCCGACAGGGAGTCAACGAGCAGTACTTC. This translates into CATSRVLRQGVNEQYF.

J is TRBJ1-1 and V is TRBV7-9; tentatively, D is TRBD1 (5 bases). The germline V gene encodes CDR1 SEHNR and CDR2 FQNEAQ (reference sequence). V dropped 4 bases and J dropped 8 bases, with 11 bases sitting between them. The CDR3 covers 12 residues. The CDR3 here is CASSSGRPEAFF. CDR3 DNA: TGTGCCAGCAGCTCGGGACGCCCAGAAGCTTTCTTT.

V gene TRBV24-1 combines with J gene TRBJ2-2; possible D gene TRBD2, 6 bases. Trimming pared 3 bases from V and 7 bases from J, leaving 14 bases between. The CDR3 spans 15 residues. The germline V gene encodes CDR1 KGHDR and CDR2 SFDVKD. The CDR3 reads CATSDTPSVVGELFF. In nucleotides, the CDR3 is TGTGCCACCAGTGATACCCCTAGCGTGGTCGGGGAGCTGTTTTTT.

V gene TRBV2 combines with J gene TRBJ2-7, with a weak D call TRBD1 (5 bases). Between the trimmed V and J ends, which lost 11 bases and 0 bases, there was a span of 11 bases. Germline CDR1 is SNHLY and CDR2 is FYNNEI. This CDR3 region has 12 residues. The CDR3 DNA reads as TGTGCCGGCAAGACAGACTCCTACGAGCAGTACTTC. Its translation is CAGKTDSYEQYF.

The chain employs TRBV2 and TRBJ1-4, with D uncertain. The germline V and J ends were trimmed by 3 bases and 8 bases, with 13 bases remaining between them. The length of the CDR3 is 14 residues. The germline V gene encodes CDR1 SNHLY and CDR2 FYNNEI. For the CDR3, the DNA is TGTGCCAGCAGTGAGAATGGCAACGAAGAAAAACTGTTTTTT. Its protein is CASSENGNEEKLFF.

DNA of the CDR3: TGTGCCAGCAGCGGCGGGACAGGAATTTCACCCCTCCACTTT. Its translation: CASSGGTGISPLHF. This chain connects TRBV9 to TRBJ1-6, with 8 bases fitting TRBD1. With 3 bases clipped from V and 9 bases from J, the junction kept 5 bases outside the gene matches. Germline CDR1 is SGDLS and CDR2 is YYNGEE. The CDR3 covers 14 residues.

V is TRBV3-1 (or the pseudogene TRBV3-2) and J is TRBJ2-7; 7 positions agree with TRBD2. CDR1 LGHDT and CDR2 YNNKEL come from the germline V gene (reference sequence). Trimming took 4 bases from V and 3 from J; bases not matched to a gene: 3. This CDR3 comprises 13 residues. CDR3 sequence: CASSPREYYEQYF. DNA for the CDR3: TGTGCCAGCAGCCCGCGGGAGTACTACGAGCAGTACTTC.

The CDR3 protein is CASSSPRVNYGYTF. In DNA, the CDR3 is TGTGCCAGCAGCAGTCCAAGGGTTAACTATGGCTACACCTTC. This chain uses TRBV11-2 with TRBJ1-2; no clear D. The V gene's germline CDR1 is SGHAT and CDR2 FQNNGV. Trimming removed 5 bases from V and 1 base from J, with 11 bases in between. The CDR3 totals 14 residues.

V gene TRBV7-2 combines with J gene TRBJ1-4; TRBD1 matches at 7 bases. The junction had 5 bases not matched to a gene; V was cut back by 1 base and J by 0 bases. Germline CDR1 is SGHTA and CDR2 is FQGNSA. This CDR3 contains 17 residues. CDR3 sequence: CASSLGQGVATNEKLFF. DNA of the CDR3: TGTGCCAGCAGCTTAGGGCAGGGGGTTGCAACTAATGAAAAACTGTTTTTT.

V and J are TRBV24-1 and TRBJ2-3; 13 nucleotides agree with TRBD2. With V trimmed by 3 bases and J by 6 bases, 11 bases remained unmatched. The length of the CDR3 is 18 residues. Germline V CDR1 and CDR2: KGHDR, SFDVKD. Written as DNA, the CDR3 is TGTGCCACCAGTGATCCCACCCTACTAGCGGGGGGGACCGATACGCAGTATTTT. Amino acids: CATSDPTLLAGGTDTQYF.

V usage is TRBV6-1 and J usage is TRBJ1-4; perhaps TRBD1 as D (5 bases). The CDR3 has 16 residues. CDR1 and CDR2 from the germline V gene are MNHNS and SASEGT. V lost 4 bases to trimming and J lost 5 bases, with 17 bases between them. In DNA, the CDR3 is TGTGCCAGCAGTGCCCAGTGGGGAGGGGACAATGAAAAACTGTTTTTT. Translating gives CASSAQWGGDNEKLFF.

The chain has TRBV5-4 and TRBJ1-1; 9 nucleotides match TRBD1. There are 16 residues in the CDR3. The trim removed 0 bases at V and 8 bases at J, leaving 11 bases unmatched. Germline CDR1 SGHNT, CDR2 YYREEE (reference sequence). The CDR3 loop is CASSLGKTGGKTEAFF. In DNA, the CDR3 is TGTGCCAGCAGCTTGGGAAAAACAGGGGGCAAAACCGAAGCTTTCTTT.

The chain has TRBV6-5 and TRBJ2-7; tentatively, D is TRBD1 (5 bases). The V end lost 6 bases, the J end lost 0 bases, and 12 bases lay between the germline ends. Germline CDR1 MNHEY, CDR2 SVGAGI. This CDR3 is 14 amino acids long. The CDR3 loop is CASSSFDSSYEQYF. The CDR3 bases are TGTGCCAGCAGCTCCTTTGACAGCTCCTACGAGCAGTACTTC.

The chain carries TRBV6-1 and TRBJ1-2; the D gene is possibly TRBD1 (6 bases). The V end lost 2 bases, the J end lost 4 bases, and 8 bases lay between the germline ends. The CDR3 loop spans 13 amino acids. From germline, CDR1 is MNHNS and CDR2 SASEGT. This CDR3 reads CASSENRAYGYTF. The CDR3 nucleotides are TGTGCCAGCAGTGAAAACAGGGCCTATGGCTACACCTTC.

The count of this clone is one. The chain employs TRBV7-8 and TRBJ1-5; 7 nucleotides line up with TRBD1. The CDR3 length is 14 residues. CDR1 SGHVS and CDR2 FQNEAQ come from the germline V gene. The V gene end was trimmed by 0 bases and the J gene end by 6 bases; junction bases not matched to a gene: 2. CDR3 DNA: TGTGCCAGCAGCTTAGCAGGGGGCACTCAGCCCCAGCATTTT. Translation: CASSLAGGTQPQHF.

The CDR3 nucleotides are TGTGCCAGCTCACCTCTCTCGGGACAGGGCTACCCCGGGGAGCTGTTTTTT. Its protein is CASSPLSGQGYPGELFF. The chain employs TRBV18 and TRBJ2-2; 9 positions agree with TRBD1. The CDR3 totals 17 residues. From germline, CDR1 is KGHSH and CDR2 LQKENI. Trimming took 3 bases from V and 6 from J; bases not matched to a gene: 11.

This sequence joins TRBV29-1 and TRBJ2-1; D is possibly TRBD1 (6 bases). Germline V gives CDR1 SQVTM, CDR2 ANQGSEA. Trimming removed 3 bases from V and 9 bases from J, with 15 bases in between. The CDR3 is 13 residues long. The CDR3 nucleotides are TGCAGCGTTGAGGGACCCAGGGGAAGTGAGCAGTTCTTC. It encodes CSVEGPRGSEQFF.

The J gene is TRBJ1-4, the V gene TRBV19; D is perhaps TRBD1 (6 bases). The V gene's germline CDR1 is LNHDA and CDR2 SQIVND (reference sequence). The CDR3 length is 14 residues. Trimming pared 4 bases from V and 7 bases from J, leaving 13 bases between. The CDR3 here is CASSSPGATEKLFF. The DNA for the CDR3 is TGTGCCAGTAGTAGCCCAGGGGCGACTGAAAAACTGTTTTTT. The entire variable domain, with the rest obtained from reference TRBV19 and TRBJ1-4, is as follows: DGGITQSPKYLFRKEGQNVTLSCEQNLNHDAMYWYRQDPGQGLRLIYYSQIVNDFQKGDIAEGYSVSREKKESFPLTVTSAQKNPTAFYLCASSSPGATEKLFFGSGTQLSVL.

The V gene is TRBV11-1, the J gene TRBJ2-2; D remains ambiguous. Between the trimmed V and J ends, which lost 5 bases and 2 bases, there was a span of 3 bases. Germline CDR1 is SGHAT and CDR2 is FQDESV (reference sequence). The CDR3 is made up of 12 amino acids. The CDR3 region is CASSLNTGELFF. CDR3 nucleotide sequence: TGTGCCAGCAGCCTCAACACCGGGGAGCTGTTTTTT.